This T cell receptor beta chain derives from a study of T-cell memory formation after mild COVID-19. One entry per CDR3 protein results from TCRdb running MiXCR on the 5' RACE reads. The sample consists of about 270,000 distinct CDR3 sequences, roughly 17% of them appearing once. The CDR3 contains 15 residues. Losses at the gene ends were 6 bases for V and 5 bases for J; bases not matched to a gene: 9. This clonotype was counted only a few times. J is TRBJ2-2 and V is TRBV12-3 or TRBV12-4, with 7 positions matching TRBD2. The clonotype originates from a man between 18 and 35 years old who had mild COVID-19 (a few samples of this study predate the infection). Cell type and time point are not known. The specimen sequenced was PBMCs or a T cell subset sorted from them (not recorded which). The CDR3 reads CASSVRGVRTGELFF. In DNA, the CDR3 is TGTGCCAGCAGCGTCCGGGGGGTTAGAACCGGGGAGCTGTTTTTT.